The 2 T cell receptor beta chains below all came from one sample that was sequenced in a study of PD-1 blockade in classical Hodgkin lymphoma (dated by TCRdb to 2020 to 2022). The time point label, as the study defines it: newly diagnosed, previously untreated cHL patient sample. Using a Miltenyi CD4+ T cell isolation kit, CD4+ T cells were purified from thawed PBMCs through magnetic negative selection. Libraries were constructed by the immunoSEQ multiplex PCR assay. TCRdb retrieved this table from immuneACCESS and kept in-frame rearrangements only. Not all clones are present; in checked studies, unresolved V genes account for under half, and no reason is known for the remainder. This sample holds about 36,000 clones; approximately 90% were observed only once. The ten largest make up 0.2% to 0.25% of the sample. The sequencing input was CD4+ T cells from blood. All receptors come from a human donor with classical Hodgkin lymphoma.

The V and J genes are TRBV7-9 and TRBJ1-4; D unresolved. The CDR3 totals 16 residues. V shed 2 bases and J shed 3 bases, with 13 bases lying between them. The germline gives CDR1 SEHNR, CDR2 FQNEAQ (reference sequence). The CDR3 protein is CASSLTLGSSNEKLFF. The CDR3 DNA follows: TGTGCCAGCAGCTTAACCCTGGGCAGTTCTAATGAAAAACTGTTTTTT.

In DNA, the CDR3 is TGTGCCAGCAGCTCACCCGGGGCACAGCCCTACGAGCAGTACTTC. Translating it yields CASSSPGAQPYEQYF. The V and J genes are TRBV5-4 and TRBJ2-7, with D tentatively TRBD1 or TRBD2 (5 bases each). The CDR3 runs to 15 residues. Germline-derived CDR1 and CDR2 are SGHNT and YYREEE (reference sequence). V lost 3 bases, J lost 2 bases, and 15 bases lay in between.